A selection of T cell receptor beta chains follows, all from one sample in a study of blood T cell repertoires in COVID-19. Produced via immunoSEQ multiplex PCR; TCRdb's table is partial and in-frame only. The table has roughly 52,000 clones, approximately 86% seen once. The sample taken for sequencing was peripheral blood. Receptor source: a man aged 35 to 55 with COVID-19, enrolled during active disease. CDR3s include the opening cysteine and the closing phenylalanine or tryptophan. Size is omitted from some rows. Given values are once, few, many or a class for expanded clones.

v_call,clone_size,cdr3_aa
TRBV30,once,CACPRGTGELFF
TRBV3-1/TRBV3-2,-,CASSLPMVAGRAYNEQFF
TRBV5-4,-,CASSRGSTDTQYF
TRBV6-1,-,CASSEVQGNAYEQYF
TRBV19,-,CATTSGSFNTGELFF
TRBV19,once,CASSIAGGLAGLRKSYEQYF
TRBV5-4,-,CASRFLPDTEAFF
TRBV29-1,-,CSVQWGGMSTEAFF
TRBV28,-,CASSGTGNQETQYF
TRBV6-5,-,CASRTSDTQYF
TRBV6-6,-,CASSSPSRGGYNEQFF
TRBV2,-,CASDRNNEQFF
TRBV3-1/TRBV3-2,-,CASSQADGAYNSPLHF
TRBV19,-,CATLKGVNTEAFF
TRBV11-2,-,CASSPGTEAFF
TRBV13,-,CASSQDRRQETQYF
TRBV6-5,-,CASSYSTGGLGEQYF
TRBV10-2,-,CASSDHSTGYDYGYTF
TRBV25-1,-,CASSEGYPTYEQYF
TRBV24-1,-,CATSDPQGQGPSYNEQFF
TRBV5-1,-,CASSLEGRDVSPLHF
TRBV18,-,CASSRGREDEKLFF
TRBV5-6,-,CASSLPETFNEQFF
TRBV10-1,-,CASSDSCSYEQYF
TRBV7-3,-,CASSPRTGLDGYTF
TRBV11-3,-,CASSLATFINANTGELFF
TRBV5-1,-,CASSEGQGGYNSPLHF
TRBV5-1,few,CASSLGPYNEQFF
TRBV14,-,CASSPPTVLGDGYTF
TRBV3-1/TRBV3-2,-,CASSQGEYAEAFF
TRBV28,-,CASSWTANNEQFF
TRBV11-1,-,CASSLTVNTEAFF
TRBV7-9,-,CASSLVGVEAFF
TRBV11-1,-,CASRKTGGTQNSPLHF
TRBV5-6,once,CASSTGLYNEQFF
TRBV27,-,CASSFRGNTEAFF
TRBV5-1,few,CASSLAAATVQISYEQYF
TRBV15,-,CATSLGGGVEKLFF
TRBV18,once,CASSPLGGSASYNEQFF
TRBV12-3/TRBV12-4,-,CASNSRGYGYTF
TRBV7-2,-,CASTQQGGNTGELFF
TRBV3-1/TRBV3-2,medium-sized,CASSHEEGGSYEQYF
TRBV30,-,CAWSVLTGVSRLGF
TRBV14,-,CASSPQTGVGASGLDGEQYF
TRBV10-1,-,CASSAAGGPETQYF
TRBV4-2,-,CASSQDGGLAREQYF
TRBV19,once,CASSKTGGYEKLFF
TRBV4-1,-,CASSQEEGRNYGYTF